This TCR beta chain stems from a study of T cells expressing NK-cell markers. About the research overall: The TCR beta repertoires were obtained from sorted CD3+CD56+NKG2C+, CD3+CD56+NKG2C- and CD3+CD56-NKG2C+ T cells. Whole-study results and caveats: A few donors' CD3+CD56-NKG2C+ cells were dominated by the same clonotypes. The HCMV specificity of the expanded NKG2C+ T cell clones stayed unresolved. In a handful of donors, dominant NKG2C+ clonotypes were about 1.0-8% of CD8+ T cells.

After re-calling the 5' RACE reads, TCRdb lists one entry per CDR3 protein, DNA absent. This repertoire includes 200,000 to 300,000 distinct CDR3 sequences. Regarding this clonotype: Antigen unknown.

This TCR was recovered from a man younger than 30 in good health. Sequencing input: blood T cells: a sorted CD56 or NKG2C T cell subset, CD4+ or CD8+ T cells, or bulk PBMC T cells (not recorded which).

CDR3 protein: CATSPRPANTGELFF. The chain is built from TRBV15 and TRBJ2-2. The germline V gene has CDR1 LNHNV and CDR2 YYDKDF (reference sequence). The CDR3 has 15 amino acids.